The 7 T cell receptor beta chains listed next were all sequenced from one sample in a study of patients and donors after allogeneic stem cell transplantation. TCRdb re-analysed the RT-PCR reads in MiXCR, keeping a single row per CDR3 protein. This table holds roughly 230,000 distinct CDR3 sequences, 13% to 15% found once. The sequencing input was blood, either unsorted or a sorted T cell fraction (not recorded which). The receptor source for this set is a human donor who was either an allogeneic HSCT recipient or a stem cell or donor lymphocyte infusion donor (not recorded which). It is not recorded whose cells these are; they may come from a transplant donor.

In regard to this clonotype: A much larger clone sits a single nucleotide away, making a read error possible. The chain recombines TRBV20-1 with TRBJ1-1; 7 bases are shared with TRBD1. CDR1 is DFQATT and CDR2 is SNEGSKA in the germline V gene (reference sequence). The J segment lost 0 bases and the V segment lost 4 bases, leaving 11 bases of the junction unmatched. CDR3 length equals 16 residues. The CDR3, as DNA: TGCAGTGCTATACAGGGGAACACATGTGTGAACACTGAAGCTTTCTTT. Its protein product is CSAIQGNTCVNTEAFF.

The chain combines TRBV28 with TRBJ2-2; D is unresolved. Per the germline V gene, CDR1 is MDHEN and CDR2 is SYDVKM. Trimming stripped 7 bases from V and 2 bases from J, with 14 bases between. The CDR3 covers 15 residues. CDR3 in amino acids: CASKADVFNTGELFF. Written as DNA, the CDR3 is TGTGCCAGCAAGGCCGACGTATTTAACACCGGGGAGCTGTTTTTT.

This clonotype was seen at least ten times. The chain combines TRBV14 with TRBJ1-1; no clear D gene. V was shortened by 4 bases and J by 5 bases, with 8 bases between the two germline ends. Germline V gives CDR1 SGHDN, CDR2 FVKESK. This CDR3 contains 12 residues. The CDR3 region has the DNA TGTGCCAGCAGCCGAGGGTGGACTGAAGCTTTCTTT. This codes for CASSRGWTEAFF. Looking up the rest from reference TRBV14 and TRBJ1-1 gives the full variable domain: EAGVTQFPSHSVIEKGQTVTLRCDPISGHDNLYWYRRVMGKEIKFLLHFVKESKQDESGMPNNRFLAERTGGTYSTLKVQPAELEDSGVYFCASSRGWTEAFFGQGTRLTVV.

The table lists this clonotype with a few counts. The V gene is TRBV30, the J gene TRBJ1-1; tentative D call: TRBD1 (5 bases). Germline lookup yields CDR1 GTSNPN and CDR2 SVGIG (reference sequence). V was cut by 0 bases and J by 0 bases, with 14 bases left in between. The CDR3 covers 16 residues. The CDR3 loop is CAWSVRTRYMNTEAFF. The DNA of the CDR3 is TGTGCCTGGAGTGTAAGGACAAGATACATGAACACTGAAGCTTTCTTT. The variable domain in full, completed from reference TRBV30 and TRBJ1-1, reads SQTIHQWPATLVQPVGSPLSLECTVEGTSNPNLYWYRQAAGRGLQLLFYSVGIGQISSEVPQNLSASRPQDRQFILSSKKLLLSDSGFYLCAWSVRTRYMNTEAFFGQGTRLTVV.

This chain uses TRBV11-3 with TRBJ1-6; D may be TRBD1 (5 bases). The ends were cut back, 3 bases at V and 14 bases at J, with 11 bases in the middle. Germline V gene lookup returns CDR1 SGHNT and CDR2 YENEEA. The CDR3 sequence is 12 residues long. The CDR3 DNA is TGTGCCAGCAGCTTTGACAGCATCACCCTCCACTTT. Translated: CASSFDSITLHF.

This rearrangement joins TRBV12-3 or TRBV12-4 to TRBJ2-3; perhaps D is TRBD1 or TRBD2 (7 bases each). CDR3 size: 14 residues. Trimming took 4 bases from V and 6 from J, leaving 14 bases between them. CDR3 bases: TGTGCCAGCAGTTCATACAGGGGAGGGGATACGCAGTATTTT. It specifies CASSSYRGGDTQYF.

This clonotype was counted a few times. The chain joins TRBV9 to TRBJ2-3; D not certain. With 3 bases removed from V and 6 bases from J, the gap between germline ends came to 17 bases. The CDR3 has 15 amino acids. Germline V lookup: CDR1 SGDLS, CDR2 YYNGEE. The CDR3 reads CASSGVSTQMDTQYF. The CDR3, as DNA: TGTGCCAGCAGCGGGGTCTCCACACAGATGGATACGCAGTATTTT.